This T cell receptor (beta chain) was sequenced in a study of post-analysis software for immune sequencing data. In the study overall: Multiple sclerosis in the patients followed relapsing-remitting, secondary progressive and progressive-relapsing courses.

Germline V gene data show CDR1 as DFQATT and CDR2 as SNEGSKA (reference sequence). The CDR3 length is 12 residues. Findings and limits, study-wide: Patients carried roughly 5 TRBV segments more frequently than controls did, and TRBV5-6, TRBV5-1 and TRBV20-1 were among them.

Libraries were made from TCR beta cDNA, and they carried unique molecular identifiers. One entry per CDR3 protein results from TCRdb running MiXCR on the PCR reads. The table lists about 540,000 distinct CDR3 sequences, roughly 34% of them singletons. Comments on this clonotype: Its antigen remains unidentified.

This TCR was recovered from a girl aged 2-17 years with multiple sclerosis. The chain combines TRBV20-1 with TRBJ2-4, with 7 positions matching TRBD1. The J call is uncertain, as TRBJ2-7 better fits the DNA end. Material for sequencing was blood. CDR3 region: CSAPTGVNEQYF. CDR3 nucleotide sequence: TGCAGTGCCCCTACAGGGGTGAACGAGCAGTACTTC.